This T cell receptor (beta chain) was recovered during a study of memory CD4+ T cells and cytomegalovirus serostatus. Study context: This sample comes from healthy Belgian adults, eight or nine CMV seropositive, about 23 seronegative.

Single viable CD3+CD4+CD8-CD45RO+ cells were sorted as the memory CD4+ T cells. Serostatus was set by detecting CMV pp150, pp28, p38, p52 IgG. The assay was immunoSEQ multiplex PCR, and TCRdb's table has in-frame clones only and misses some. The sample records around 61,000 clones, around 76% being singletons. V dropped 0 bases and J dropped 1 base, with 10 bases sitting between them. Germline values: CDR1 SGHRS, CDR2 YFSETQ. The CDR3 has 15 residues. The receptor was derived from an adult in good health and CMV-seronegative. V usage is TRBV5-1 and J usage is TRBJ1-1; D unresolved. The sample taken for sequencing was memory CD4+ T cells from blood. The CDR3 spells CASSLAVGQNTEAFF. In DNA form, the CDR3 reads TGCGCCAGCAGCTTGGCGGTTGGCCAGAACACTGAAGCTTTCTTT.